The 20 T cell receptor beta chains below all came from one sample that was sequenced in a study of CD8+ T cells in alopecia areata. The treatment was: oral pan-JAK inhibitor, 5-10 mg twice daily. Once RNA had been extracted, it was reverse transcribed into cDNA to act as the sequencing template. The repertoire was sequenced with immunoSEQ multiplex PCR; TCRdb's copy has only in-frame clones and lacks some. The sample shows approximately 200,000 clones, less than 45% of them seen only once. The material sequenced was CD4+ T cells sorted from blood, taken between weeks 36 and 40, from a patient treated with tofacitinib. The receptors were gathered from a human donor with alopecia areata.

The chain carries TRBV4-1 and TRBJ2-7; D gene ambiguous. V was trimmed by 1 base and J by 2 bases, leaving 0 bases between them. Germline V CDR1 and CDR2: MGHRA, YSYEKL. CDR3 size: 11 residues. The CDR3 sequence is CASSQAYEQYF. The CDR3 region has the DNA TGCGCCAGCAGCCAAGCCTACGAGCAGTACTTC.

This chain links TRBV2 with TRBJ2-3; D might be TRBD2 (6 bases). Trimming shortened V by 8 bases and J by 5 bases, and 20 bases separated the two germline ends. This CDR3 region has 15 residues. Germline V lookup: CDR1 SNHLY, CDR2 FYNNEI. CDR3 in DNA: TGTGCCAGCGTAGGTGGCAGGGACTTAAGAGATACGCAGTATTTT. It encodes CASVGGRDLRDTQYF. The full variable domain, its missing parts supplied by reference TRBV2 and TRBJ2-3, is EPEVTQTPSHQVTQMGQEVILRCVPISNHLYFYWYRQILGQKVEFLVSFYNNEISEKSEIFDDQFSVERPDGSNFTLKIRSTKLEDSAMYFCASVGGRDLRDTQYFGPGTRLTVL.

This chain links TRBV6-5 with TRBJ1-1, with 7 bases that match TRBD1. This CDR3 region has 14 residues. Germline V gives CDR1 MNHEY, CDR2 SVGAGI. The V gene end was trimmed by 7 bases and the J gene end by 7 bases; junction bases not matched to a gene: 12. The CDR3 sequence: CASIPPKGAGEAFF. Here the CDR3 DNA reads TGTGCCAGCATTCCCCCGAAGGGGGCAGGTGAAGCTTTCTTT.

This clone turned up a few times. The genes are TRBV30 and TRBJ2-7, with D tentatively TRBD1 (5 bases). This CDR3 is built from 11 residues. Germline CDR1 and CDR2: GTSNPN and SVGIG (reference sequence). V dropped 3 bases and J dropped 2 bases, with 5 bases sitting between them. CDR3 sequence: CAWRTAYEQYF. DNA of the CDR3: TGTGCCTGGAGGACAGCCTACGAGCAGTACTTC.

The chain joins TRBV25-1 to TRBJ2-5; 9 positions agree with TRBD1. CDR1 MGHDK and CDR2 SYGVNS come from the germline V gene. Germline trimming cut 5 bases from V and 2 bases from J; bases unmatched to any gene: 6. The CDR3 consists of 15 residues. Written as DNA, the CDR3 is TGTGCCAGCAGTAAAGGGACAGGGCGACAAGAGACCCAGTACTTC. Protein: CASSKGTGRQETQYF. The complete variable domain, with remaining parts taken from reference TRBV25-1 and TRBJ2-5, reads EADIYQTPRYLVIGTGKKITLECSQTMGHDKMYWYQQDPGMELHLIHYSYGVNSTEKGDLSSESTVSRIRTEHFPLTLESARPSHTSQYLCASSKGTGRQETQYFGPGTRLLVL.

The chain is built from TRBV18 and TRBJ2-7, with 13 bases lining up with TRBD2. Trimming took 3 bases from V and 5 from J; bases not matched to a gene: 4. This CDR3 has 15 amino acids. Germline V gives CDR1 KGHSH, CDR2 LQKENI. Here the CDR3 reads CASSPRTSGSNEQYF. Here the CDR3 DNA reads TGTGCCAGCTCACCGCGGACTAGCGGGAGCAACGAGCAGTACTTC.

A remark on this clone: This sample also contains other DNA sequences that code for the same CDR3. The rearrangement links TRBV29-1 to TRBJ2-5; 10 bases align to TRBD1. This CDR3 has 14 residues. V gave up 3 bases and J gave up 2 bases; unmatched junction bases: 3. Germline-derived CDR1 and CDR2 are SQVTM and ANQGSEA. DNA of the CDR3: TGCAGCGTTGAGGGGACAGGGGATCAAGAGACCCAGTACTTC. Amino acids: CSVEGTGDQETQYF.

The rearrangement links TRBV15 to TRBJ1-5, with a weak D call TRBD1 (5 bases). V was cut by 5 bases and J by 7 bases, with 15 bases left in between. Germline V CDR1 and CDR2: LNHNV, YYDKDF (reference sequence). The CDR3 length is 14 residues. CDR3 residues: CATSPRDRHQPQHF. The DNA of the CDR3 is TGTGCCACCAGCCCCCGGGACCGTCACCAGCCCCAGCATTTT. Complete variable domain (other parts from reference TRBV15 and TRBJ1-5): DAMVIQNPRYQVTQFGKPVTLSCSQTLNHNVMYWYQQKSSQAPKLLFHYYDKDFNNEADTPDNFQSRRPNTSFCFLDIRSPGLGDTAMYLCATSPRDRHQPQHFGDGTRLSIL.

The chain employs TRBV28 and TRBJ1-2; 7 nucleotides match TRBD1. Unmatched junction bases numbered 5, after V lost 1 base and J lost 6 bases. The CDR3 sequence is 14 residues long. Germline V lookup: CDR1 MDHEN, CDR2 SYDVKM. The CDR3 sequence is CASSLYGQGDGYTF. The CDR3 DNA is TGTGCCAGCAGTTTATATGGGCAGGGGGATGGCTACACCTTC.

This clone was recorded only once. The J gene is TRBJ2-7, the V gene TRBV10-2, with 10 nucleotides matching TRBD1. The CDR3 is 14 amino acids. Trimming at V came to 4 bases and at J to 4 bases, leaving 4 bases not matched to a gene. CDR1 and CDR2 (germline): WSHSY, SAAADI. CDR3 nucleotides: TGCGCCAGCAGTGGACAGGGGGCAGTGTACGAGCAGTACTTC. Translated: CASSGQGAVYEQYF.

The V and J genes are TRBV7-2 and TRBJ2-7; no definite D call. The germline CDR1 and CDR2 sequences are SGHTA and FQGNSA. The V end lost 0 bases, the J end lost 1 base, and 10 bases lay between the germline ends. The CDR3 spans 15 residues. CDR3 amino acids: CASSLARPGSYEQYF. DNA of the CDR3: TGTGCCAGCAGCTTAGCGCGGCCAGGATCCTACGAGCAGTACTTC. Full variable domain (rest looked up from reference TRBV7-2 and TRBJ2-7): GAGVSQSPSNKVTEKGKDVELRCDPISGHTALYWYRQSLGQGLEFLIYFQGNSAPDKSGLPSDRFSAERTGGSVSTLTIQRTQQEDSAVYLCASSLARPGSYEQYFGPGTRLTVT.

The chain employs TRBV19 and TRBJ1-2; the D gene is possibly TRBD1 (6 bases). Trimming pared 10 bases from V and 4 bases from J, leaving 19 bases between. Per germline, CDR1 LNHDA and CDR2 SQIVND (reference sequence). The CDR3 extends over 14 amino acids. The CDR3 region is CATPNRDAGYGYTF. In DNA form, the CDR3 reads TGTGCCACCCCGAACAGGGATGCGGGCTATGGCTACACCTTC.

The genes are TRBV30 and TRBJ2-6, with D perhaps matching TRBD1 or TRBD2 (5 bases each). The CDR3 has 16 residues. CDR1 is GTSNPN and CDR2 is SVGIG in the germline V gene (reference sequence). The ends were cut back, 0 bases at V and 0 bases at J, with 9 bases in the middle. CDR3 DNA sequence: TGTGCCTGGAGTGTCCTGGGGGTCTCTGGGGCCAACGTCCTGACTTTC. It specifies CAWSVLGVSGANVLTF.

The chain recombines TRBV5-1 with TRBJ2-2; D is possibly TRBD1 (5 bases). Trimming left V 4 bases short and J 5 bases short, with 21 bases between. The CDR3 is 17 amino acids. Germline CDR1 SGHRS, CDR2 YFSETQ. CDR3 sequence reads: CASSPEVPKGQTGELFF. The CDR3 region has the DNA TGCGCCAGCAGCCCTGAGGTACCCAAGGGGCAGACCGGGGAGCTGTTTTTT.

CDR3 amino acids: CSVVSLAGVREQFF. The DNA of the CDR3 is TGCAGCGTTGTAAGTCTAGCGGGAGTACGTGAGCAGTTCTTC. The chain recombines TRBV29-1 with TRBJ2-1; TRBD2 matches at 10 bases. Germline V gives CDR1 SQVTM, CDR2 ANQGSEA. This CDR3 has 14 amino acids. Trimming removed 4 bases from V and 9 bases from J; junction bases left unmatched: 9.

This clone was counted a few times. The V and J genes are TRBV5-6 and TRBJ2-1, with 12 bases fitting TRBD2. This CDR3 is 15 amino acids long. Germline V gene data show CDR1 as SGHDT and CDR2 as YYEEEE. V lost 7 bases and J lost 3; bases outside the gene matches: 5. The CDR3 DNA follows: TGTGCCAGCCGCCGACTAGCGGGGGTCTACAATGAGCAGTTCTTC. As protein: CASRRLAGVYNEQFF.

This clone showed up just a few times. This rearrangement joins TRBV4-2 to TRBJ2-3; perhaps TRBD2 as D (5 bases). CDR1 is LGHNA and CDR2 is YNFKEQ in the germline V gene. The CDR3 has 18 residues. Trimming removed 6 bases at V and 0 bases at J, with 22 bases between. The chain's CDR3 is CASSHSRVSGSSTDTQYF. In DNA form, the CDR3 reads TGTGCCAGCAGTCACAGCCGGGTCAGCGGCTCTAGCACAGATACGCAGTATTTT.

This clone was counted a few times. The chain joins TRBV21-1 to TRBJ2-3. TRBV21-1 is termed a pseudogene. There are 15 residues in the CDR3. The CDR3 here is CASSKAQGVGDTQYF. Here the CDR3 DNA reads TGTGCCAGCAGCAAAGCCCAGGGAGTCGGTGATACGCAGTATTTT.

The table lists this clone with a few counts. Other nucleotide sequences from this sample produce the same CDR3. V usage is TRBV9 and J usage is TRBJ2-4; D is ambiguous. Trimming shortened V by 0 bases and J by 5 bases, and 6 bases separated the two germline ends. The germline V gene has CDR1 SGDLS and CDR2 YYNGEE. The CDR3 has 13 amino acids. CDR3 sequence reads: CASSVGAENIQYF. The CDR3 nucleotides are TGTGCCAGCAGCGTAGGGGCGGAAAACATTCAGTACTTC.

This clone has only a few counts. The chain carries TRBV5-1 and TRBJ2-7, with D perhaps matching TRBD2 (5 bases). The CDR3 contains 14 residues. Per the germline V gene, CDR1 is SGHRS and CDR2 is YFSETQ. The V gene lost 4 bases and the J gene lost 4 bases, with 15 bases spanning the gap. As DNA, the CDR3 is TGCGCCAGCAGCGCGAAGGGCGGGCCTTACGAGCAGTACTTC. This sequence encodes CASSAKGGPYEQYF.